This T cell receptor beta chain stems from a study of cytomegalovirus exposure and HLA in healthy donors. Generated by immunoSEQ multiplex PCR, the TCRdb table keeps only in-frame clones and is missing some. The sample yields over 100,000 clones, more than 75% seen once. Germline V gene lookup returns CDR1 MGHRA and CDR2 YSYEKL. The V segment lost 4 bases and the J segment 5 bases; nucleotides outside the gene matches: 7. This CDR3 region has 15 residues. The sequence came from a woman aged 18-30 years in good health and CMV-seropositive. The material sequenced was PBMCs. The chain carries TRBV4-1 and TRBJ2-5, with 10 positions matching TRBD1. In nucleotides, the CDR3 is TGCGCCAGCAGCCGGGGACAGGGGTTTCGGGAGACCCAGTACTTC. It is translated as CASSRGQGFRETQYF.